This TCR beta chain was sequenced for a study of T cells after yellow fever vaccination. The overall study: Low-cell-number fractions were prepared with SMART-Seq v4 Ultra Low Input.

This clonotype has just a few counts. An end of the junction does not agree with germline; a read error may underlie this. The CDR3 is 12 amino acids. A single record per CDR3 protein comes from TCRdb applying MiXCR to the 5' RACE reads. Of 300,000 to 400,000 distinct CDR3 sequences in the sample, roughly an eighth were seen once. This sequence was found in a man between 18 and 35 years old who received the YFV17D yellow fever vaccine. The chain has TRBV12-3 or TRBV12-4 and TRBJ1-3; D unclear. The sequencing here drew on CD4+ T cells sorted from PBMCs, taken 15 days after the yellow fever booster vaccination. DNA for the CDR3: TGTGCCAGCGGTTTCGGCGGAAACACCATATATTTT. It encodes CASGFGGNTIYF.